This T cell receptor beta chain appears in the sequencing data of a study of human T cells and chemical hapten exposure. Across the study: DPC at 0.01% went onto the upper back in patch tests, read at 6 days. Overall study findings and caveats: PT1 expanded TCR numbers tracked positively with patch test score.

TCRdb used MiXCR to reprocess the RACE reads, holding one entry per CDR3 protein. Here the sample spans around 200,000 distinct CDR3 sequences, more than 25% being singletons. As to time point: pre-sensitization, week 0. Treatment meaning: therapeutic diphenylcyclopropenone sensitization with weekly scalp DPC. Patients had alopecia, were aged 18 to 70, and were not pregnant. The CDR3 spans 14 residues. V lost 5 bases and J 2 bases, leaving 12 bases between the germline ends. The V gene's germline CDR1 is SGHAT and CDR2 FQDESV (reference sequence). A remark on this clonotype: Antigen specificity is unknown.

The clonotype was recovered from a woman aged 30 to 39 with alopecia areata. Some clones in this sample may be carry-over from other donors' samples. The source was whole blood, collected in connection with sensitization to the hapten diphenylcyclopropenone (DPC). V and J are TRBV11-1 and TRBJ1-2, with D unresolved. CDR3 coding DNA: TGTGCCAGCAGCCGCGGATTGCCGAACTATGGCTACACCTTC. This encodes CASSRGLPNYGYTF.